A selection of T cell receptor beta chains follows, all from one sample in a study of T cells in Graves' hyperthyroidism and ophthalmopathy. TCRdb re-derived calls from the multiplex PCR reads in MiXCR, one entry per CDR3 protein. This table holds around 800,000 distinct CDR3 sequences, 38% found once. Specimen: blood. The receptor set was obtained from a man between 18 and 29 years old with Graves' hyperthyroidism. Each CDR3 is given with its conserved first and last residue. The D gene is left open where the match is weak. Clone size is shown for a subset of rows, as once, few, many or a class of expanded clone.

size,D,V,J,CDR3,DNA
few,NA,TRBV10-3,TRBJ1-5,CATLKGLISNQPQHF,TGTGCCACTCTTAAGGGACTCATTAGCAATCAGCCCCAGCATTTT
few,TRBD1,TRBV5-1,TRBJ1-4,CASSQGGGGGEKLFF,TGCGCCAGCAGCCAGGGTGGAGGGGGCGGAGAAAAACTGTTTTTT
NA,NA,TRBV12-3/TRBV12-4,TRBJ2-7,CASAGRSYEQYF,TGTGCCAGCGCGGGACGATCCTACGAGCAGTACTTC
NA,NA,TRBV20-1,TRBJ1-1,CSAVAPLGTEAFF,TGCAGTGCTGTGGCTCCCCTGGGAACTGAAGCTTTCTTT
many,NA,TRBV7-8,TRBJ1-2,CASSLPPFGDSYGYTF,TGTGCCAGCAGCTTACCGCCTTTCGGGGATAGCTATGGCTACACCTTC
NA,NA,TRBV14,TRBJ2-5,CASSQPFGAQYF,TGTGCCAGCAGCCAACCATTTGGGGCCCAGTACTTC
many,NA,TRBV12-3/TRBV12-4,TRBJ2-7,CASSNGPYEQYF,TGTGCCAGTTCGAACGGTCCCTACGAGCAGTACTTC
many,NA,TRBV20-1,TRBJ1-1,CSARVRTEAFF,TGCAGTGCTAGAGTCCGCACTGAAGCTTTCTTT
many,NA,TRBV7-9,TRBJ2-7,CASSPGHEQYF,TGTGCCAGCAGCCCCGGGCACGAGCAGTACTTC
few,TRBD1,TRBV7-3,TRBJ1-1,CASRRGPGAETEAFF,TGTGCCAGCAGAAGGGGGCCGGGCGCTGAAACTGAAGCTTTCTTT
few,TRBD1,TRBV12-3/TRBV12-4,TRBJ1-2,CASSPLTGVLNYGYTF,TGTGCCAGCAGTCCCTTGACAGGGGTTCTTAACTATGGCTACACCTTC
many,TRBD1,TRBV25-1,TRBJ1-2,CASSADRDRENYGYTF,TGTGCCAGCAGTGCCGACCGGGACAGGGAAAACTATGGCTACACCTTC
NA,NA,TRBV4-1,TRBJ2-5,CASSQDGGMETQYF,TGCGCCAGCAGCCAAGACGGCGGAATGGAGACCCAGTACTTC
many,NA,TRBV10-3,TRBJ1-2,CAISEVYGYTF,TGTGCCATCAGTGAGGTGTATGGCTACACCTTC
many,NA,TRBV2,TRBJ1-4,CATSLNEKLFF,TGTGCCACCTCACTTAATGAAAAACTGTTTTTT
few,NA,TRBV5-1,TRBJ2-7,CASSFGKGLNEQYF,TGCGCCAGCAGCTTTGGGAAGGGGTTAAACGAGCAGTACTTC
NA,TRBD2,TRBV29-1,TRBJ2-5,CSTELAGQQETQYF,TGCAGCACCGAACTAGCGGGACAACAAGAGACCCAGTACTTC
NA,NA,TRBV4-3,TRBJ1-4,CASSQGIGSNEKLFF,TGCGCCAGCAGCCAAGGAATCGGATCGAATGAAAAACTGTTTTTT
NA,NA,TRBV10-3,TRBJ2-7,CATEGTGHYEQYF,TGTGCCACGGAAGGGACGGGGCACTACGAGCAGTACTTC
many,NA,TRBV19,TRBJ2-2,CASGPNTGELFF,TGTGCCAGCGGACCGAACACCGGGGAGCTGTTTTTT
NA,NA,TRBV6-6,TRBJ2-7,CAGKDRGYEQYF,TGTGCCGGGAAGGACCGTGGCTACGAGCAGTACTTC
few,NA,TRBV20-1,TRBJ1-1,CSARRGENTEAFF,TGCAGTGCTCGTAGAGGGGAGAACACTGAAGCTTTCTTT
NA,TRBD1,TRBV19,TRBJ1-4,CASSIGLVQGMGATNEKLFF,TGTGCCAGTAGTATCGGTCTCGTACAGGGGATGGGTGCAACTAATGAAAAACTGTTTTTT
NA,NA,TRBV29-1,TRBJ1-2,CGVELLGPRTF,TGCGGCGTTGAATTATTGGGACCTCGCACCTTC
many,NA,TRBV20-1,TRBJ1-2,CSARQGVGGYTF,TGCAGTGCTAGGCAGGGAGTAGGTGGCTACACCTTC
many,NA,TRBV20-1,TRBJ1-2,CSASIDYGYTF,TGCAGTGCTTCGATCGACTATGGCTACACCTTC
many,NA,TRBV7-9,TRBJ1-2,CASSFDVGAFGYTF,TGTGCCAGCAGCTTTGACGTCGGTGCCTTCGGCTACACCTTC
NA,NA,TRBV29-1,TRBJ1-1,CSVEERTEAFF,TGCAGCGTTGAAGAGAGGACTGAAGCTTTCTTT
NA,NA,TRBV19,TRBJ1-5,CASAPGGGQPQHF,TGTGCCAGCGCCCCCGGGGGCGGTCAGCCCCAGCATTTT
NA,TRBD2,TRBV20-1,TRBJ2-5,CSARAGWSGGAKETQYF,TGCAGTGCTAGAGCGGGTTGGTCGGGGGGGGCTAAAGAGACCCAGTACTTC
few,NA,TRBV15,TRBJ2-7,CATSRARGPYEQYF,TGTGCCACCAGCAGGGCCCGGGGCCCCTACGAGCAGTACTTC
many,NA,TRBV20-1,TRBJ2-7,CSAGAGGPEQYF,TGCAGTGCTGGGGCGGGCGGGCCCGAGCAGTACTTC
many,NA,TRBV5-6,TRBJ2-7,CASSLGRGQQYF,TGTGCCAGCAGCTTGGGGAGGGGGCAGCAGTACTTC
few,TRBD2,TRBV25-1,TRBJ2-5,CASSDLAGVQETQYF,TGTGCCAGCAGTGATCTAGCGGGGGTCCAAGAGACCCAGTACTTC
NA,TRBD2,TRBV7-2,TRBJ2-7,CASSRPGLAGGRGSYEQYF,TGTGCCAGCAGCCGACCGGGACTAGCGGGAGGAAGGGGATCCTACGAGCAGTACTTC
once,NA,TRBV15,TRBJ2-6,CATSSLGILPSGANVLTF,TGTGCCACCAGCAGCTTGGGGATCCTACCCTCTGGGGCCAACGTCCTGACTTTC
many,NA,TRBV12-3/TRBV12-4,TRBJ1-2,CASSFRQGEGYTF,TGTGCCAGCAGTTTCCGGCAGGGCGAGGGCTACACCTTC
once,NA,TRBV29-1,TRBJ1-1,CSVSAGGTEAFF,TGCAGCGTATCAGCGGGAGGGACTGAAGCTTTCTTT
NA,NA,TRBV20-1,TRBJ1-6,CSARGRANSPLHF,TGCAGTGCTAGAGGACGGGCAAATTCACCCCTCCACTTT
NA,NA,TRBV7-2,TRBJ1-5,CASSFEGGYSNQPQHF,TGTGCCAGCAGCTTCGAAGGGGGGTATAGCAATCAGCCCCAGCATTTT
NA,NA,TRBV15,TRBJ1-6,CATSRDQGPNSPLHF,TGTGCCACCAGCAGAGATCAGGGGCCCAATTCACCCCTCCACTTT
NA,NA,TRBV5-1,TRBJ2-5,CASSLARTRETQYF,TGCGCCAGCAGCTTGGCTAGGACGAGAGAGACCCAGTACTTC
many,NA,TRBV24-1,TRBJ2-5,CATSDEGLETQYF,TGTGCCACCAGTGATGAGGGGTTGGAGACCCAGTACTTC
NA,NA,TRBV6-1,TRBJ1-2,CASNRENGYTF,TGTGCCAGCAACAGGGAAAATGGCTACACCTTC
NA,NA,TRBV9,TRBJ2-5,CASSVGDGLETQYF,TGTGCCAGCAGCGTAGGAGACGGGTTAGAGACCCAGTACTTC
NA,TRBD2,TRBV7-2,TRBJ2-2,CASRGPGAGETNTGELFF,TGTGCCAGCAGAGGCCCCGGGGCGGGAGAGACGAACACCGGGGAGCTGTTTTTT
NA,NA,TRBV9,TRBJ2-7,CASSQETGSSYEQYF,TGTGCCAGCAGCCAAGAAACGGGTAGCTCCTACGAGCAGTACTTC
NA,NA,TRBV19,TRBJ2-3,CASSHSTDTQYF,TGTGCCAGTAGCCACAGCACAGATACGCAGTATTTT
NA,NA,TRBV2,TRBJ1-3,CASRKGRDPAFSGNTIYF,TGTGCCAGCAGGAAGGGGCGAGATCCAGCCTTCTCTGGAAACACCATATATTTT